This TCR beta chain was sequenced in a study of T cell repertoires in cytomegalovirus infection. Background on the study: The public TCR beta signatures pointed to both CMV infection and matching HLA type.

This clonotype was found a few times. This CDR3 spans 13 amino acids. Germline V gene data show CDR1 as DFQATT and CDR2 as SNEGSKA (reference sequence). With V trimmed by 5 bases and J by 2 bases, 3 bases remained unmatched. TCRdb reanalysed the reads using MiXCR and keeps one entry per CDR3 protein. The sample holds roughly 300,000 distinct CDR3 sequences, about 26% seen once. This receptor was obtained from a human donor in good health (CMV status not recorded). Some clones in this sample may be carry-over from other donors' samples. V usage is TRBV20-1 and J usage is TRBJ1-1, with 9 nucleotides matching TRBD1. Sequenced material: PBMCs. The CDR3 DNA reads TGCAGTGCTTATACAGGGGGCAACACTGAAGCTTTCTTT. Its translation is CSAYTGGNTEAFF.